This T cell receptor (beta chain) was captured by sequencing in a study of blood T cell repertoires in COVID-19. Background on the study: Donors in the United States, Italy and Spain gave samples during acute or convalescent COVID-19. Sources were T cells, B-cell-depleted T cells, or PBMCs; the material itself was cDNA or gDNA.

Germline V gives CDR1 SGHAT, CDR2 FQNNGV. V was pared by 6 bases and J by 2 bases, with 5 bases between. This CDR3 is 11 amino acids long. With regard to this clone: Since a much larger clone is just one base distant, this may be a read error.

This table comes from immunoSEQ multiplex PCR, and its TCRdb copy is limited to in-frame clones, with some not included. The sample lists about 220,000 clones; over 80% were seen once. Sequenced sample: peripheral blood. The chain couples TRBV11-2 to TRBJ2-7; D unresolved. The source is a human donor in a cohort sampled during active COVID-19. The CDR3 reads CASSPAYEQYF. The CDR3, as DNA: TGTGCCAGCAGTCCGGCCTACGAGCAGTACTTC.